These T cell receptor beta chains were read from a single sample in a study of cytomegalovirus exposure and HLA in healthy donors. Repertoires were generated with immunoSEQ multiplex PCR, while TCRdb's copy carries only in-frame clones and drops some. The sample consists of about 140,000 clones, roughly 76% of them appearing once. Sequencing was carried out using PBMCs. These receptors came from a female donor in good health and CMV-seronegative. Both conserved end residues are part of each CDR3. Each record gives: V gene, clone size, J gene, D gene, CDR3 DNA, CDR3 protein. The D gene is left open where the match is weak. The size of a clone is reported for some rows only, either as once, few or many, or as a class for expanded clones.

>TRBV19|.|TRBJ2-6|.
TGTGCCAGTAGTCAGGAGGGGTTTAGCTCTGGGGCCAACGTCCTGACTTTC
CASSQEGFSSGANVLTF
>TRBV5-1|.|TRBJ1-5|.
TGCGCCAGCAGCTTGCAAGGACAGAGCAATCAGCCCCAGCATTTT
CASSLQGQSNQPQHF
>TRBV19|few|TRBJ1-5|.
TGTGCCAGTAGTCCGCCGGGACAAGGGAAATACTATAGCAATCAGCCCCAGCATTTT
CASSPPGQGKYYSNQPQHF
>TRBV6-5|.|TRBJ1-1|TRBD1
TGTGCCAGCAGGGTATATGCAGGGGGAACTGAAGCTTTCTTT
CASRVYAGGTEAFF
>TRBV6-6|.|TRBJ2-2|.
TGTGCCAGCAGTTACCGGGGATTGGACGGGGAGCTGTTTTTT
CASSYRGLDGELFF
>TRBV28|.|TRBJ1-5|.
TGTGCCAGCACCTCAGGGGTGGCTTCTCAGCCCCAGCATTTT
CASTSGVASQPQHF
>TRBV4-1|.|TRBJ2-2|.
TGCGCCAGCAGCCACGGAGCTGGGGAGCTGTTTTTT
CASSHGAGELFF
>TRBV5-6|.|TRBJ2-7|.
TGTGCCAGCAGCTTGGTGGGCAGGGACTACGAGCAGTACTTC
CASSLVGRDYEQYF
>TRBV6-5|.|TRBJ1-2|.
TGTGCCAGCAGTTATTTGAAAGGGGCAGTAGACTATGGCTACACCTTC
CASSYLKGAVDYGYTF
>TRBV5-4|.|TRBJ2-1|TRBD1
TGTGCCAGCAGCCTGGACAGGGGAACATACAATGAGCAGTTCTTC
CASSLDRGTYNEQFF
>TRBV5-4|few|TRBJ2-1|.
TGTGCCAGCAGCCGGGGAACGCCGGGATTGGCAGACAATGAGCAGTTCTTC
CASSRGTPGLADNEQFF
>TRBV13|once|TRBJ1-2|.
TGTGCCAGCAGCTTAGAAGCCAGGTTCTATGGCTACACCTTC
CASSLEARFYGYTF
>TRBV6-5|.|TRBJ1-1|TRBD1
TGTGCCAGCAATCCACAGGGGACGACTGAAGCTTTCTTT
CASNPQGTTEAFF
>TRBV5-1|once|TRBJ2-2|TRBD1
TGCGCCAGCAGCACCGGGACAGGCAACACCGGGGAGCTGTTTTTT
CASSTGTGNTGELFF
>TRBV6-1|.|TRBJ1-5|.
TGTGCCAGCAGTGACGAGGGCCATAGCAATCAGCCCCAGCATTTT
CASSDEGHSNQPQHF
>TRBV4-2|once|TRBJ2-1|TRBD1
TGTGCCAGCAGCCACGATGAACGGACAGGTCTTTCCTACAATGAGCAGTTCTTC
CASSHDERTGLSYNEQFF
>TRBV4-1|.|TRBJ1-4|.
TGCGCCAGCAGCCAAGGGGGAGGGGGAAATAATGAAAAACTGTTTTTT
CASSQGGGGNNEKLFF